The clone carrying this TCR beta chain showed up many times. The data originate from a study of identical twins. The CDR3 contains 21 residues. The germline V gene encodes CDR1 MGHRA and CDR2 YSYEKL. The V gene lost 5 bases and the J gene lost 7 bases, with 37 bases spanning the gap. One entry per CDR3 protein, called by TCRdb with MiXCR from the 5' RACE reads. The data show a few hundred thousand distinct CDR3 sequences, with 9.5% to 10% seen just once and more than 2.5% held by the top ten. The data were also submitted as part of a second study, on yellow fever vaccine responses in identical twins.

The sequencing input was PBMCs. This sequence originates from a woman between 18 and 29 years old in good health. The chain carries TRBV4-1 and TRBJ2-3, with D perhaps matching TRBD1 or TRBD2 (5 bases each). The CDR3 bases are TGCGCCAGCAGCTCCAGGGTGGGACCGGAGATAGGAATGCAGAGAGCCCATACGCAGTATTTT. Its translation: CASSSRVGPEIGMQRAHTQYF.